The 30 T cell receptor beta chains in this list originate from one sample, sequenced in a study of human T cells and chemical hapten exposure. From the RACE reads, TCRdb called clonotypes with MiXCR, one entry per CDR3 protein. The repertoire has about 52,000 distinct CDR3 sequences, approximately 10% of them found once; the top ten carry under 2%. Specified time point: patch test 1, 2 weeks after DPC sensitization. Treatment described: therapeutic diphenylcyclopropenone sensitization with weekly scalp DPC. RNA extraction used unfractionated whole blood as the source of total RNA. This sample comprised whole blood, obtained in connection with sensitization to the hapten diphenylcyclopropenone (DPC). These receptors all come from a woman between 35 and 50 years old with alopecia areata. Some clones in this sample may be carry-over from other donors' samples.

The table lists this clonotype with many counts. The genes are TRBV28 and TRBJ2-5, with D uncertain. Germline lookup yields CDR1 MDHEN and CDR2 SYDVKM. V lost 6 bases and J lost 5, with 19 bases in between. The CDR3 loop spans 15 amino acids. The CDR3 loop reads CASRWEQMNVETQYF. In nucleotides, the CDR3 is TGTGCCAGCAGATGGGAACAGATGAATGTGGAGACCCAGTACTTC.

Concerning this clonotype itself: It may be a read error: a sequence one base away is much more abundant. V and J are TRBV7-9 and TRBJ2-3, with 7 bases that match TRBD2. The CDR3 length is 14 residues. Germline CDR1 SEHNR, CDR2 FQNEAQ (reference sequence). The DNA of the CDR3 is TGTGCCGGCAGTCTAGCGGACTACACAGATACGCAGTATTTT. As protein: CAGSLADYTDTQYF.

This clonotype occurred a few times. This chain connects TRBV3-1 to TRBJ1-4, with D hard to call. CDR3 length: 16 residues. Germline V lookup: CDR1 LGHDT, CDR2 YNNKEL (reference sequence). The V end lost 0 bases, the J end lost 7 bases, and 15 bases lay between the germline ends. CDR3 coding DNA: TGTGCCAGCAGCCAAGATTCCGAGGAATTTGCTGAAAAACTGTTTTTT. Amino acids: CASSQDSEEFAEKLFF.

The V and J genes are TRBV11-2 and TRBJ2-1, with D perhaps TRBD2 (5 bases). Trimming shortened V by 5 bases and J by 10 bases, and 12 bases separated the two germline ends. Germline V gene lookup returns CDR1 SGHAT and CDR2 FQNNGV. This CDR3 is built from 12 residues. The CDR3 spells CASSHRTGEQFF. CDR3 DNA: TGTGCCAGCAGCCACAGAACGGGGGAGCAGTTCTTC.

The V gene is TRBV6-6, the J gene TRBJ2-7; a weak D match, TRBD1 (5 bases). The CDR3 covers 13 residues. With 6 bases removed from V and 1 base from J, the gap between germline ends came to 10 bases. Germline CDR1 and CDR2: MNHNY and SVGAGI (reference sequence). CDR3 amino acids: CASSIRQSYEQYF. In nucleotides, the CDR3 is TGTGCCAGCAGCATCCGACAGTCCTACGAGCAGTACTTC.

In its sample, this clonotype was seen a few times. The J gene is TRBJ2-5, the V gene TRBV29-1, with 10 bases aligning to TRBD1. CDR1 is SQVTM and CDR2 is ANQGSEA in the germline V gene. This CDR3 has 14 amino acids. V was pared by 5 bases and J by 4 bases, with 7 bases of the junction left unmatched. CDR3 sequence reads: CSVPGQGFVETQYF. Written as DNA, the CDR3 is TGCAGCGTTCCGGGACAGGGGTTTGTAGAGACCCAGTACTTC.

This clonotype appeared many times. The V call is TRBV5-1, the J call TRBJ2-1, with D hard to call. V was trimmed by 0 bases and J by 0 bases, leaving 4 bases between them. Per the germline V gene, CDR1 is SGHRS and CDR2 is YFSETQ. The CDR3 is 14 residues long. The CDR3 here is CASSLVSSYNEQFF. CDR3 coding DNA: TGCGCCAGCAGCTTGGTTAGCTCCTACAATGAGCAGTTCTTC.

This clonotype was recorded many times. The chain joins TRBV3-1 to TRBJ2-3; either TRBD1 or TRBD2 may supply D (5 bases each). This CDR3 region has 17 residues. Germline CDR1 and CDR2: LGHDT and YNNKEL (reference sequence). Trimming left V 0 bases short and J 5 bases short, with 18 bases between. CDR3 coding DNA: TGTGCCAGCAGCCAAGATTTGGGAGCAGGGTCCCAAGATACGCAGTATTTT. Protein: CASSQDLGAGSQDTQYF.

The chain recombines TRBV7-9 with TRBJ2-1, with 7 bases lining up with TRBD2. Losses at the gene ends were 5 bases for V and 8 bases for J; bases not matched to a gene: 3. Germline lookup yields CDR1 SEHNR and CDR2 FQNEAQ (reference sequence). The CDR3 runs 12 residues. CDR3 bases: TGTGCCAGCAGCCCTACTAGCGATGAGCAGTTCTTC. This codes for CASSPTSDEQFF.

This clonotype appeared a few times. The genes are TRBV2 and TRBJ2-2; D possibly corresponds to TRBD1 (5 bases). With 6 bases removed from V and 4 bases from J, the gap between germline ends came to 15 bases. This CDR3 spans 15 amino acids. Per germline, CDR1 SNHLY and CDR2 FYNNEI. CDR3 DNA sequence: TGTGCCAGCAGACAAGTGGGGCTTGGCACCGGGGAGCTGTTTTTT. It codes for CASRQVGLGTGELFF.

In its sample, this clonotype was seen many times. The chain has TRBV28 and TRBJ2-3, with D perhaps assigned TRBD1 or TRBD2 (7 bases each). Germline loops: CDR1 MDHEN, CDR2 SYDVKM. The V end lost 3 bases, the J end lost 2 bases, and 12 bases lay between the germline ends. CDR3 length equals 15 residues. CDR3 nucleotide sequence: TGTGCCAGCAGTTTGCAGGGGGGGCACACAGATACGCAGTATTTT. Its translation: CASSLQGGHTDTQYF.

This clonotype was detected a few times. J is TRBJ1-1 and V is TRBV5-1; D unclear. There are 15 residues in the CDR3. Trimming cost V 0 bases and J 1 base, with 10 bases left between them. In germline, CDR1 is SGHRS, CDR2 YFSETQ. CDR3 protein: CASSLETGPNTEAFF. In DNA form, the CDR3 reads TGCGCCAGCAGCTTGGAAACTGGGCCGAACACTGAAGCTTTCTTT.

This clonotype was found many times. The chain combines TRBV28 with TRBJ1-2; unclear D gene. The V end lost 6 bases, the J end lost 2 bases, and 4 bases lay between the germline ends. Germline CDR1 and CDR2: MDHEN and SYDVKM. The CDR3 sequence is 11 residues long. This CDR3 is CASSLNYGYTF. In DNA, the CDR3 is TGTGCCAGCAGCCTAAACTATGGCTACACCTTC.

This clonotype was observed at least ten times. The rearrangement joins TRBV18 to TRBJ2-7, with 9 bases aligning to TRBD1. This CDR3 spans 14 amino acids. CDR1 is KGHSH and CDR2 is LQKENI in the germline V gene. With 6 bases clipped from V and 2 bases from J, the junction kept 5 bases outside the gene matches. The CDR3 reads CASSRGDRAYEQYF. In nucleotides, the CDR3 is TGTGCCAGCTCTCGGGGGGACAGGGCCTACGAGCAGTACTTC.

This rearrangement joins TRBV5-1 to TRBJ2-3; D is ambiguous. V lost 0 bases and J lost 5, with 1 base in between. Germline V CDR1 and CDR2: SGHRS, YFSETQ. This CDR3 contains 11 residues. DNA for the CDR3: TGCGCCAGCAGCTTGGAAGATACGCAGTATTTT. Translating gives CASSLEDTQYF.

The rearrangement joins TRBV5-1 to TRBJ2-3, with TRBD2 matching over 13 bases. CDR3 length: 16 residues. The germline V gene encodes CDR1 SGHRS and CDR2 YFSETQ. With 0 bases clipped from V and 4 bases from J, the junction kept 2 bases outside the gene matches. This chain's CDR3 is CASSLGLAGGSDTQYF. CDR3 coding DNA: TGCGCCAGCAGCTTGGGACTAGCGGGAGGATCAGATACGCAGTATTTT.

This clonotype has a handful of counts. The chain combines TRBV6-2 or TRBV6-3 with TRBJ2-1; D assignment may be TRBD1 or TRBD2 (5 bases each). Per the germline V gene, CDR1 is MNHEY and CDR2 is SVGEGT. V lost 4 bases and J lost 3, with 13 bases in between. The CDR3 has 15 amino acids. The CDR3 DNA reads as TGTGCCAGCAGTTCTAGGGACGCTGGCTACAATGAGCAGTTCTTC. Amino acids: CASSSRDAGYNEQFF.

Notes on this clonotype: At one of its ends the junction is not consistent with the germline gene, which may arise from a read error. V and J are TRBV27 and TRBJ1-4, with D perhaps matching TRBD1 (6 bases). This CDR3 contains 15 residues. Germline V gene lookup returns CDR1 MNHEY and CDR2 SMNVEV (reference sequence). The CDR3 loop is CASSLFRQAGEKLFF. CDR3 sequence (DNA): TGTGCCAGCAGCTTATTTCGACAGGCGGGTGAAAAACTGTTTTTT.

The V call is TRBV20-1, the J call TRBJ2-2; 13 nucleotides match TRBD2. Germline CDR1 reads DFQATT; CDR2 reads SNEGSKA (reference sequence). J lost 6 bases, V lost 5 bases, and 9 bases had no gene match. This CDR3 is 16 amino acids long. CDR3 DNA: TGCAGTGCTTTCAATCCGGGACTAGCGGGACCCGGGGAGCTGTTTTTT. It codes for CSAFNPGLAGPGELFF.

At least ten counts were recorded for this clonotype. CDR3 in amino acids: CASSPTERGINTEAFF. Here the CDR3 DNA reads TGTGCCAGCTCACCAACCGAGCGGGGGATCAACACTGAAGCTTTCTTT. This chain connects TRBV18 to TRBJ1-1, with D perhaps matching TRBD1 (5 bases). V shed 2 bases and J shed 2 bases, with 15 bases lying between them. From germline, CDR1 is KGHSH and CDR2 LQKENI. The CDR3 sequence is 16 residues long.

The rearrangement links TRBV18 to TRBJ1-6; D is ambiguous. Trimming removed 2 bases at V and 5 bases at J, with 7 bases between. Germline V lookup: CDR1 KGHSH, CDR2 LQKENI. The CDR3 length is 14 residues. CDR3 amino acids: CASSPTEDNSPLHF. CDR3 coding DNA: TGTGCCAGCTCACCAACAGAAGATAATTCACCCCTCCACTTT.

This chain links TRBV18 with TRBJ1-1; D uncertain. Germline V gene lookup returns CDR1 KGHSH and CDR2 LQKENI. Trimming left V 6 bases short and J 1 base short, with 9 bases between. The CDR3 is 13 amino acids. CDR3 amino acids: CASSAQENTEAFF. CDR3 in DNA: TGTGCCAGCTCGGCGCAGGAGAACACTGAAGCTTTCTTT.

CDR3 protein: CAISEVTNQPQHF. As DNA, the CDR3 is TGTGCCATCAGCGAGGTCACAAATCAGCCCCAGCATTTT. The chain couples TRBV10-3 to TRBJ1-5, with no clear D. Trimming took off 6 bases at V and 4 bases at J, with 10 bases between the two ends. Per germline, CDR1 ENHRY and CDR2 SYGVKD. CDR3 length: 13 amino acids.

This clonotype was observed a few times. The V gene is TRBV18, the J gene TRBJ1-1; 8 bases agree with TRBD1. V was clipped by 5 bases and J by 3 bases; unmatched bases: 2. The CDR3 loop spans 13 amino acids. Per germline, CDR1 KGHSH and CDR2 LQKENI. This CDR3 reads CASSGTGDTEAFF. As DNA, the CDR3 is TGTGCCAGCTCAGGGACAGGTGACACTGAAGCTTTCTTT.

The chain couples TRBV5-1 to TRBJ2-4, with D perhaps matching TRBD2 (5 bases). The CDR3 sequence is 15 residues long. Trimming shortened V by 0 bases and J by 7 bases, and 14 bases separated the two germline ends. Germline V gives CDR1 SGHRS, CDR2 YFSETQ. Here the CDR3 reads CASSLVSPRDNIQYF. The CDR3 DNA is TGCGCCAGCAGCTTGGTTTCTCCGAGGGATAACATTCAGTACTTC.

The rearrangement joins TRBV20-1 to TRBJ2-7, with 9 bases aligning to TRBD1. Germline CDR1 DFQATT, CDR2 SNEGSKA (reference sequence). Trimming took 2 bases from V and 7 from J; bases not matched to a gene: 15. This CDR3 has 16 residues. The CDR3 here is CSARITGGTGRSEQYF. The CDR3 DNA follows: TGCAGTGCTAGAATAACTGGGGGGACAGGGCGATCGGAGCAGTACTTC.

This clonotype was detected many times. The V call is TRBV29-1, the J call TRBJ1-2; the D gene is possibly TRBD1 (5 bases). Germline CDR1 reads SQVTM; CDR2 reads ANQGSEA. The germline V and J ends were trimmed by 4 bases and 4 bases, with 10 bases remaining between them. This CDR3 is built from 12 residues. CDR3 loop: CSVGAGSYGYTF. The CDR3 DNA reads TGCAGCGTTGGCGCAGGGAGCTATGGCTACACCTTC.

This clonotype was seen repeatedly, ten times or more. The V gene is TRBV6-5, the J gene TRBJ2-1; 7 bases agree with TRBD1. Germline V gene data show CDR1 as MNHEY and CDR2 as SVGAGI. Trimming took 2 bases from V and 15 from J; bases not matched to a gene: 4. The CDR3 sequence is 11 residues long. Written as DNA, the CDR3 is TGTGCCAGCAGTTACCAGGGGGTTAGGTTCTTC. It is translated as CASSYQGVRFF.

Only a few counts were recorded for this clonotype. The chain carries TRBV29-1 and TRBJ2-3; no firm D call. V was trimmed by 6 bases and J by 3 bases, leaving 13 bases between them. This CDR3 is 13 amino acids long. The germline CDR1 and CDR2 sequences are SQVTM and ANQGSEA. CDR3 sequence (DNA): TGCAGCGTAGGCGTCCTTGAGACAGATACGCAGTATTTT. It translates to CSVGVLETDTQYF.

This rearrangement joins TRBV4-3 to TRBJ1-2, with a tentative D call TRBD1 (5 bases). Germline CDR1 reads LGHNA; CDR2 reads YSLEER. The CDR3 is made up of 14 amino acids. Trimming pared 8 bases from V and 4 bases from J, leaving 17 bases between. CDR3 nucleotide sequence: TGCGCCAGCTCCGACGGGGCTTACTCCTATGGCTACACCTTC. It translates to CASSDGAYSYGYTF.